Relative to its sample, the clone carrying this TCR delta chain is medium-sized. TCRdb redid the clone calls on the RT-PCR reads with CATT. Of roughly 6,500 delta-chain clones in the sample, around a quarter are singletons; the top ten hold 15% to 20%. This entry belongs to a study of gamma-delta T cells after stem cell transplantation. The germline gives CDR1 GEAIGNYY, CDR2 EKD. The CDR3 consists of 15 residues. The ends were cut back, 0 bases at V and 0 bases at J, with 10 bases in the middle. This clonotype was obtained from a human donor. It is not recorded whose cells these are; they may come from a transplant donor. The V and J genes are TRDV2 and TRDJ1; D gene unclear. Sequenced sample: gamma-delta T cells. CDR3 sequence (DNA): TGTGCCTGTGACACCGGGGCCCCGTACACCGATAAACTCATCTTT. Amino acids: CACDTGAPYTDKLIF.